Below are 11 T cell receptor beta chains sequenced from a single sample in a study of T-cell memory formation after mild COVID-19. TCRdb independently ran MiXCR on the 5' RACE reads; one entry per CDR3 protein. The sample shows some 340,000 distinct CDR3 sequences, under 15% of them seen only once. Sequences were obtained from PBMCs or a T cell subset sorted from them (not recorded which). Source of these receptors: a man aged 18 to 29 who had mild COVID-19 (a few samples of this study predate the infection). Cell type and time point are not known.

In this sample, this clonotype turned up a few times. The genes are TRBV5-1 and TRBJ2-3; possible D gene TRBD2, 6 bases. Germline V gives CDR1 SGHRS, CDR2 YFSETQ. Trimming took 4 bases from V and 0 from J, leaving 15 bases between them. This CDR3 has 16 amino acids. The CDR3 sequence: CASSQSIADSTDTQYF. CDR3 bases: TGCGCCAGCAGCCAAAGCATAGCGGACAGCACAGATACGCAGTATTTT.

For the CDR3, the DNA is TGTGCCAGCAGTTACTCGATCGGAGGAACCGGGGAGCTGTTTTTT. Its protein is CASSYSIGGTGELFF. This rearrangement joins TRBV6-5 to TRBJ2-2; tentative D call: TRBD2 (5 bases). The CDR3 covers 15 residues. CDR1 is MNHEY and CDR2 is SVGAGI in the germline V gene. Trimming shortened V by 0 bases and J by 5 bases, and 10 bases separated the two germline ends.

This clonotype was detected only a few times. The chain combines TRBV2 with TRBJ2-1, with D tentatively TRBD1 (6 bases). This CDR3 is built from 14 residues. V dropped 6 bases and J dropped 5 bases, with 14 bases sitting between them. In germline, CDR1 is SNHLY, CDR2 FYNNEI. In nucleotides, the CDR3 is TGTGCCAGCAGGCCGGGACACCTCAACAATGAGCAGTTCTTC. Translated, it gives CASRPGHLNNEQFF. The whole variable domain, remainder taken from reference TRBV2 and TRBJ2-1, is EPEVTQTPSHQVTQMGQEVILRCVPISNHLYFYWYRQILGQKVEFLVSFYNNEISEKSEIFDDQFSVERPDGSNFTLKIRSTKLEDSAMYFCASRPGHLNNEQFFGPGTRLTVL.

V gene TRBV7-6 combines with J gene TRBJ2-2; no definite D call. The CDR3 sequence is 13 residues long. Trimming removed 5 bases at V and 2 bases at J, with 6 bases between. Germline V CDR1 and CDR2: SGHVS, FNYEAQ. The CDR3 sequence is CASSRLNTGELFF. CDR3 nucleotide sequence: TGTGCCAGCAGCCGGCTAAACACCGGGGAGCTGTTTTTT.

V and J are TRBV11-2 and TRBJ1-6; no reliable D call. The CDR3 extends over 15 amino acids. V was trimmed by 7 bases and J by 4 bases, leaving 14 bases between them. CDR1 is SGHAT and CDR2 is FQNNGV in the germline V gene. The CDR3 here is CASNPPGRYNSPLHF. Here the CDR3 DNA reads TGTGCCAGCAACCCCCCCGGCCGATATAATTCACCCCTCCACTTT.

This clonotype was counted a few times. The chain recombines TRBV7-8 with TRBJ2-7; D might be TRBD1 (6 bases). Trimming stripped 5 bases from V and 7 bases from J, with 24 bases between. This CDR3 has 16 residues. Germline CDR1 reads SGHVS; CDR2 reads FQNEAQ. CDR3: CASSPQDRDIYGEQYF. In DNA form, the CDR3 reads TGTGCCAGCAGCCCACAAGACCGGGACATATACGGGGAGCAGTACTTC. Using reference TRBV7-8 and TRBJ2-7 for the parts outside the CDR3, the full variable domain is GAGVSQSPRYKVAKRGQDVALRCDPISGHVSLFWYQQALGQGPEFLTYFQNEAQLDKSGLPSDRFFAERPEGSVSTLKIQRTQQEDSAVYLCASSPQDRDIYGEQYFGPGTRLTVT.

This clonotype has more than one count but fewer than ten. This rearrangement joins TRBV7-6 to TRBJ1-1, with a possible D match to TRBD1 (6 bases). The V gene's germline CDR1 is SGHVS and CDR2 FNYEAQ. CDR3 size: 13 residues. Trimming took 5 bases from V and 5 from J, leaving 12 bases between them. In nucleotides, the CDR3 is TGTGCCAGCAGCGCGGGACATTCAACTGAAGCTTTCTTT. Translated, it gives CASSAGHSTEAFF.

In this sample, this clonotype turned up a few times. This chain joins TRBV6-2 or TRBV6-3 and TRBJ2-3; D not resolved. Trimming stripped 2 bases from V and 5 bases from J, with 20 bases between. The CDR3 is 17 residues long. Germline values: CDR1 MNHEY, CDR2 SVGEGT. CDR3 DNA sequence: TGTGCCAGCAGTTACCTTTTACCCCGGCTCCCGGAAGATACGCAGTATTTT. This encodes CASSYLLPRLPEDTQYF.

This clonotype showed up just a few times. The gene calls are TRBV9 and TRBJ2-1; D is tentatively TRBD1 or TRBD2 (5 bases each). Germline CDR1 and CDR2: SGDLS and YYNGEE. The V end was cut by 0 bases, the J end by 5 bases, with 9 bases between. The CDR3 contains 14 residues. This chain's CDR3 is CASSVGGADNEQFF. DNA of the CDR3: TGTGCCAGCAGCGTAGGAGGGGCCGACAATGAGCAGTTCTTC. The full variable domain, with the rest looked up from reference TRBV9 and TRBJ2-1, is DSGVTQTPKHLITATGQRVTLRCSPRSGDLSVYWYQQSLDQGLQFLIQYYNGEERAKGNILERFSAQQFPDLHSELNLSSLELGDSALYFCASSVGGADNEQFFGPGTRLTVL.

The rearrangement joins TRBV12-3 or TRBV12-4 to TRBJ1-1, with unresolved D. V was clipped by 6 bases and J by 0 bases, with 14 bases between them. The CDR3 sequence is 15 residues long. The CDR3 coding sequence is TGTGCCAGCAGCCTCACGTTGCGGATGAACACTGAAGCTTTCTTT. Protein product: CASSLTLRMNTEAFF.

The J gene is TRBJ2-3, the V gene TRBV6-5; either TRBD1 or TRBD2 may fit D (6 bases each). V lost 2 bases and J 5 bases, leaving 23 bases between the germline ends. The CDR3 sequence is 18 residues long. Germline values: CDR1 MNHEY, CDR2 SVGAGI. CDR3 sequence reads: CASSYIGGRGGKLDTQYF. CDR3 nucleotide sequence: TGTGCCAGCAGTTACATTGGGGGGAGAGGGGGGAAATTAGATACGCAGTATTTT.